The 8 T cell receptor beta chains below come from one sample, sequenced in a study of post-analysis software for immune sequencing data. Overall study findings and caveats: Comparison of patients with controls showed about 5 TRBV segments more frequent in patients, TRBV5-6, TRBV5-1 and TRBV20-1 among them.

TCR beta cDNA libraries had unique molecular identifiers. A single record per CDR3 protein comes from TCRdb applying MiXCR to the PCR reads. The data show approximately 440,000 distinct CDR3 sequences, under 55% seen once. For these TCRs, the target antigens are not known. The sequenced sample consisted of blood. All receptors come from a girl aged 5-17 years with multiple sclerosis.

The CDR3 loop is CASGKEQPQHF. The CDR3 nucleotides are TGTGCCAGCGGCAAGGAGCAGCCCCAGCATTTT. This rearrangement joins TRBV9 to TRBJ1-5; D call uncertain. The germline V and J ends were trimmed by 7 bases and 7 bases, with 9 bases remaining between them. Germline CDR1 SGDLS, CDR2 YYNGEE. This CDR3 has 11 amino acids.

The chain links TRBV4-1 to TRBJ1-2; no firm D call. Germline CDR1 and CDR2: MGHRA and YSYEKL. This CDR3 is 15 amino acids long. Trimming shortened V by 1 base and J by 0 bases, and 9 bases separated the two germline ends. The CDR3 protein is CASSQGRQANYGYTF. In DNA, the CDR3 is TGCGCCAGCAGCCAAGGACGTCAAGCTAACTATGGCTACACCTTC.

The chain links TRBV20-1 to TRBJ2-7, with TRBD1 as a possible D gene (6 bases). Germline-derived CDR1 and CDR2 are DFQATT and SNEGSKA (reference sequence). The CDR3 covers 13 residues. Trimming removed 3 bases at V and 3 bases at J, with 12 bases between. The DNA for the CDR3 is TGCAGTGCTAGGCAGGGGACCGTCTACGAGCAGTACTTC. Translating gives CSARQGTVYEQYF.

CDR3 protein: CSVKDGESQRAAYGYTF. CDR3 coding DNA: TGCAGTGTCAAGGATGGGGAGTCGCAAAGGGCAGCTTATGGCTACACCTTC. V is TRBV20-1 and J is TRBJ1-2; D not resolved. With 7 bases removed from V and 5 bases from J, the gap between germline ends came to 29 bases. In germline, CDR1 is DFQATT, CDR2 SNEGSKA (reference sequence). The CDR3 covers 17 residues.

V is TRBV24-1 and J is TRBJ1-2; 7 positions match TRBD1. CDR3 length: 15 amino acids. After removal of 4 bases from V and 6 bases from J, the junction contained 10 bases not matched to a gene. Germline values: CDR1 KGHDR, CDR2 SFDVKD. The DNA of the CDR3 is TGTGCCACCAGTGACAGCGACAGGGTATCTGATGGCTACACCTTC. This encodes CATSDSDRVSDGYTF.

This clonotype was picked up a small number of times. The chain uses TRBV5-1 and TRBJ1-2; D is unresolved. Trimming took off 0 bases at V and 4 bases at J, with 13 bases between the two ends. This CDR3 has 15 amino acids. Germline loops: CDR1 SGHRS, CDR2 YFSETQ. The CDR3 DNA follows: TGCGCCAGCAGCTTGGAAGGCAGGAGCTTCTATGGCTACACCTTC. Translating it yields CASSLEGRSFYGYTF.

This clonotype has a handful of counts. The rearrangement joins TRBV10-1 to TRBJ2-5; perhaps D is TRBD1 or TRBD2 (5 bases each). CDR1 and CDR2 from the germline V gene are WNHNN and SYGVQD (reference sequence). Trimming removed 0 bases from V and 5 bases from J, with 10 bases in between. This CDR3 is 14 amino acids long. As DNA, the CDR3 is TGCGCCAGCAGTGAGTCGGGGGTTTCTGAGACCCAGTACTTC. Its protein product is CASSESGVSETQYF.

The genes are TRBV6-2 or TRBV6-3 and TRBJ2-7; D gene uncertain. Germline CDR1 and CDR2: MNHEY and SVGEGT. The CDR3 loop spans 13 amino acids. V dropped 4 bases and J dropped 7 bases, with 14 bases sitting between them. The CDR3 bases are TGTGCCAGCAGTTCCCCCTCTGACGATGAGCAGTACTTC. The encoded protein is CASSSPSDDEQYF.